These 14 T cell receptor beta chains were all obtained from the same sample, sequenced in a study of cytomegalovirus exposure and HLA in healthy donors. The PCR contained 60 Vbeta and 13 Jbeta primers. Sequencing used immunoSEQ multiplex PCR; TCRdb keeps in-frame clones, though not all of them. The table records over 60,000 clones, about 68% of them present only once. Input material: PBMCs. The receptors stem from a woman younger than 45 in good health and CMV-seropositive.

This CDR3 reads CASSLAGGLTDTQYF. The CDR3 DNA is TGCGCCAGCAGCTTAGCAGGGGGCCTCACAGATACGCAGTATTTT. J is TRBJ2-3 and V is TRBV5-1, with 8 bases lining up with TRBD1. CDR3 size: 15 residues. From germline, CDR1 is SGHRS and CDR2 YFSETQ. V was clipped by 2 bases and J by 2 bases; unmatched bases: 4.

This clone was detected only a few times. The chain joins TRBV6-6 to TRBJ2-1; TRBD2 agrees at 9 bases. The CDR3 has 15 residues. The V segment lost 4 bases and the J segment 4 bases; nucleotides outside the gene matches: 5. Germline V gene lookup returns CDR1 MNHNY and CDR2 SVGAGI (reference sequence). In nucleotides, the CDR3 is TGTGCCAGCAGTTCCCTTGCGGGAGGGTACAATGAGCAGTTCTTC. This gives the protein CASSSLAGGYNEQFF.

The V call is TRBV7-8, the J call TRBJ2-7; the match to TRBD1 covers 7 bases. Trimming cost V 0 bases and J 5 bases; bases outside gene matches: 10. The CDR3 consists of 16 residues. The V gene's germline CDR1 is SGHVS and CDR2 FQNEAQ. The CDR3 DNA reads as TGTGCCAGCAGCTTAGCGGGGGCCAGGGGGTCCCACGAGCAGTACTTC. Amino acid sequence: CASSLAGARGSHEQYF.

J is TRBJ2-3 and V is TRBV4-2, with TRBD2 identical over 8 bases. Losses at the gene ends were 4 bases for V and 6 bases for J; bases not matched to a gene: 24. The germline CDR1 and CDR2 sequences are LGHNA and YNFKEQ. The CDR3 loop spans 20 amino acids. The CDR3 DNA sequence: TGTGCCAGCAGCCTCGGGCAGGGACACCAACCGGGACTAGGGGGGGATACGCAGTATTTT. This gives the protein CASSLGQGHQPGLGGDTQYF.

In its sample, this clone was seen once. V and J are TRBV6-5 and TRBJ2-7; TRBD1 aligns across 7 bases. In germline, CDR1 is MNHEY, CDR2 SVGAGI. There are 14 residues in the CDR3. Trimming cost V 5 bases and J 2 bases; bases outside gene matches: 6. The CDR3 region has the DNA TGTGCCAGCAGTACACCGGGACAGACCTACGAGCAGTACTTC. Translating it yields CASSTPGQTYEQYF.

CDR3 sequence reads: CASSPDRGHNEQFF. The CDR3 region has the DNA TGCGCCAGCAGCCCGGACAGGGGGCACAATGAGCAGTTCTTC. V and J are TRBV4-3 and TRBJ2-1; 11 bases align to TRBD1. In germline, CDR1 is LGHNA, CDR2 YSLEER. V trimming: 4 bases; J trimming: 5 bases; junction bases outside the gene matches: 1. The CDR3 consists of 14 residues.

This chain joins TRBV7-2 and TRBJ1-2, with D perhaps TRBD1 (5 bases). This CDR3 spans 17 amino acids. V lost 5 bases to trimming and J lost 7 bases, with 26 bases between them. From germline, CDR1 is SGHTA and CDR2 FQGNSA. The CDR3 is CASSSSSRGEARGGYTF. The DNA of the CDR3 is TGTGCCAGCAGCAGTTCATCCCGGGGGGAGGCCCGAGGTGGCTACACCTTC.

The chain has TRBV5-6 and TRBJ2-7; 8 bases are a match to TRBD2. There are 15 residues in the CDR3. After removal of 4 bases from V and 4 bases from J, the junction contained 10 bases not matched to a gene. Per germline, CDR1 SGHDT and CDR2 YYEEEE. Here the CDR3 DNA reads TGTGCCAGCAGCGGCGGGGGGCTCGGGGCTTACGAGCAGTACTTC. Translating gives CASSGGGLGAYEQYF. The whole variable domain, filled in from reference TRBV5-6 and TRBJ2-7, reads DAGVTQSPTHLIKTRGQQVTLRCSPKSGHDTVSWYQQALGQGPQFIFQYYEEEERQRGNFPDRFSGHQFPNYSSELNVNALLLGDSALYLCASSGGGLGAYEQYFGPGTRLTVT.

The V gene is TRBV6-6, the J gene TRBJ1-1; 9 nucleotides line up with TRBD1. CDR3 size: 15 residues. The V gene end was trimmed by 2 bases and the J gene end by 4 bases; junction bases not matched to a gene: 5. Germline V gives CDR1 MNHNY, CDR2 SVGAGI (reference sequence). The CDR3 region is CASSYTGTGTTEAFF. CDR3 coding DNA: TGTGCCAGCAGTTACACAGGGACAGGGACCACTGAAGCTTTCTTT.

The V and J genes are TRBV7-2 and TRBJ2-3; tentatively, D is TRBD1 (5 bases). The CDR3 is 13 amino acids. The V gene's germline CDR1 is SGHTA and CDR2 FQGNSA. V was pared by 5 bases and J by 7 bases, with 13 bases between. The CDR3 loop reads CASSPLRGYTQYF. DNA for the CDR3: TGTGCCAGCAGCCCACTTAGGGGCTATACGCAGTATTTT.

This clone was counted once. The chain couples TRBV7-9 to TRBJ2-1, with D maybe TRBD2 (6 bases). This CDR3 region has 12 residues. V lost 5 bases, J lost 8 bases, and 10 bases lay in between. Germline V gene sequence: CDR1 SEHNR, CDR2 FQNEAQ (reference sequence). The CDR3 reads CASSPWGDEQFF. The CDR3, as DNA: TGTGCCAGCAGCCCTTGGGGGGATGAGCAGTTCTTC.

This clone was observed a single time. Other nucleotide sequences in the sample specify the same CDR3. J is TRBJ1-1 and V is TRBV7-2, with 7 positions matching TRBD1. This CDR3 region has 14 residues. The V and J ends lost 2 bases and 4 bases, in that order; junction bases with no gene match: 4. The germline V gene encodes CDR1 SGHTA and CDR2 FQGNSA. CDR3 amino acids: CASSLHRGGTEAFF. The CDR3 DNA follows: TGTGCCAGCAGCTTACACAGGGGTGGCACTGAAGCTTTCTTT.

This clone was seen a single time. The V call is TRBV28, the J call TRBJ1-2; weak D call: TRBD1 (5 bases). The V end lost 5 bases, the J end lost 0 bases, and 19 bases lay between the germline ends. Germline loops: CDR1 MDHEN, CDR2 SYDVKM. There are 17 residues in the CDR3. The CDR3 spells CASSATDAKRANYGYTF. For the CDR3, the DNA is TGTGCCAGCAGTGCGACAGATGCGAAAAGAGCTAACTATGGCTACACCTTC.

The rearrangement uses TRBV6-1 and TRBJ1-2, with a weak D call TRBD1 (5 bases). The CDR3 is made up of 14 amino acids. CDR1 and CDR2 from the germline V gene are MNHNS and SASEGT. Between the trimmed V and J ends, which lost 4 bases and 0 bases, there was a span of 9 bases. This CDR3 is CASSAQGPNYGYTF. The CDR3 nucleotides read TGTGCCAGCAGTGCGCAGGGCCCTAACTATGGCTACACCTTC.